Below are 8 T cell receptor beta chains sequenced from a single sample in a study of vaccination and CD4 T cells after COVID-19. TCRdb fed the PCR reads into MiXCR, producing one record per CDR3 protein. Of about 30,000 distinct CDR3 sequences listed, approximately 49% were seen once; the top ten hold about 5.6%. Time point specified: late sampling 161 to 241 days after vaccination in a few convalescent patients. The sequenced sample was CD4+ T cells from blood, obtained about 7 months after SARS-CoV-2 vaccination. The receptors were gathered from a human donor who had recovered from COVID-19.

CDR3 region: CASSLKGNYEQYF. CDR3 sequence (DNA): TGTGCCAGCAGTTTAAAGGGGAACTACGAGCAGTACTTC. The chain has TRBV27 and TRBJ2-7, with D maybe TRBD1 (5 bases). The CDR3 is made up of 13 amino acids. Germline V gene data show CDR1 as MNHEY and CDR2 as SMNVEV (reference sequence). Trimming took 2 bases from V and 3 from J, leaving 8 bases between them.

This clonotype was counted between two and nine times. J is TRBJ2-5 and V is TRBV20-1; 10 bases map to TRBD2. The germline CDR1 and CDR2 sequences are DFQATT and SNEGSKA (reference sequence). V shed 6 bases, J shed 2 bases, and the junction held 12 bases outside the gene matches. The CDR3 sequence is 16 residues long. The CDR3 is CSATRPSGSFQETQYF. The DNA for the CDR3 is TGCAGTGCCACCCGGCCTAGCGGGAGCTTTCAAGAGACCCAGTACTTC.

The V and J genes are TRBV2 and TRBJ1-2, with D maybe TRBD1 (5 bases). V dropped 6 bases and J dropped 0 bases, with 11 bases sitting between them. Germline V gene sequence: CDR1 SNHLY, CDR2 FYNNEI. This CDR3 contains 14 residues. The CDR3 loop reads CASRDHRSNYGYTF. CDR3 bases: TGTGCCAGCAGGGATCACAGGTCTAACTATGGCTACACCTTC.

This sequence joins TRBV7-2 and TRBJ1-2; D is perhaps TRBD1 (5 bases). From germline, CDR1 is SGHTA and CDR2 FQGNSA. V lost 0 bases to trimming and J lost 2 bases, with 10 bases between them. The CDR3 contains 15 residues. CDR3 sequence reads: CASSLAPGQNYGYTF. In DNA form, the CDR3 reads TGTGCCAGCAGCTTAGCCCCAGGGCAAAACTATGGCTACACCTTC.

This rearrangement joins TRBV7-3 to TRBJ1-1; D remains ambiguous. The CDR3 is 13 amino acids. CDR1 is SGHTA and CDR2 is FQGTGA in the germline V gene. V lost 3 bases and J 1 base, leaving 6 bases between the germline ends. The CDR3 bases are TGTGCCAGCAGCTTCGGGGAGAACACTGAAGCTTTCTTT. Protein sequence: CASSFGENTEAFF.

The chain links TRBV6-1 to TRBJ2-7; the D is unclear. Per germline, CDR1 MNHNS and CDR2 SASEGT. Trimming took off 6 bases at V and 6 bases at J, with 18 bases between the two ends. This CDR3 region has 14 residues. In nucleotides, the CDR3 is TGTGCCAGCAGCCCCGGGTTCCGAGGCTCCGAGCAGTACTTC. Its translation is CASSPGFRGSEQYF.

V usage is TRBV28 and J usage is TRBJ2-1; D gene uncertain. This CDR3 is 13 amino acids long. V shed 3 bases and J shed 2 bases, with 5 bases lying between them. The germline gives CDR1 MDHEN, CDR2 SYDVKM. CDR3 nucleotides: TGTGCCAGCAGTTTTAGCACCTACAATGAGCAGTTCTTC. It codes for CASSFSTYNEQFF.

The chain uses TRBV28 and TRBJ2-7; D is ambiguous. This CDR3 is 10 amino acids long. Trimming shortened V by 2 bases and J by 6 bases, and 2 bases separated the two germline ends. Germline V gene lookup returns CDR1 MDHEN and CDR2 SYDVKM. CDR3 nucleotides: TGTGCCAGCAGTTTAACCGAGCAGTACTTC. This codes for CASSLTEQYF.